A selection of T cell receptor beta chains follows, all from one sample in a study of T cells in Graves' hyperthyroidism and ophthalmopathy. Via MiXCR, TCRdb re-called the multiplex PCR reads, giving one row per CDR3 protein. The repertoire holds some 440,000 distinct CDR3 sequences, with approximately 14% as singletons. The sample consisted of blood. These receptors originate from a young woman with Graves' hyperthyroidism. Both conserved end residues are part of each CDR3. D genes are given only for firm matches. Clone size is shown for a subset of rows, as once, few, many or a class of expanded clone.

V gene	clone size	J gene	D gene	CDR3 protein	CDR3 DNA
TRBV2	many	TRBJ1-5	NA	CASSEEIQISNQPQHF	TGTGCCAGCAGTGAAGAGATTCAGATTAGCAATCAGCCCCAGCATTTT
TRBV11-2	many	TRBJ1-4	TRBD1	CASSPRDRTTTNEKLFF	TGTGCCAGCAGCCCCCGGGACAGAACCACAACTAATGAAAAACTGTTTTTT
TRBV6-2/TRBV6-3	many	TRBJ2-7	NA	CASSYALEQYF	TGTGCCAGCAGTTACGCCCTCGAGCAGTACTTC
TRBV20-1	many	TRBJ1-2	TRBD1	CSARDSVNYGYTF	TGCAGTGCTCGGGACAGCGTTAACTATGGCTACACCTTC
TRBV10-3	many	TRBJ1-5	NA	CAVAPGRSNQPQHF	TGTGCCGTCGCCCCGGGGAGGAGCAATCAGCCCCAGCATTTT
TRBV20-1	many	TRBJ1-1	TRBD1	CSAYDRVMNTEAFF	TGCAGTGCGTATGACAGGGTAATGAACACTGAAGCTTTCTTT
TRBV6-5	NA	TRBJ2-2	TRBD2	CASSYSELAGVGAGELFF	TGTGCCAGCAGTTACTCGGAGCTAGCGGGAGTCGGGGCCGGGGAGCTGTTTTTT
TRBV20-1	NA	TRBJ2-7	TRBD2	CSARGTSGISSYEQYF	TGCAGTGCTAGGGGGACTAGCGGGATTTCTTCCTACGAGCAGTACTTC
TRBV7-2	few	TRBJ2-5	NA	CASSGGSWEETQYF	TGTGCCAGCAGCGGAGGGAGCTGGGAGGAGACCCAGTACTTC
TRBV9	NA	TRBJ2-5	NA	CASSPQTERETQYF	TGTGCCAGCAGCCCCCAGACAGAGCGAGAGACCCAGTACTTC
TRBV3-1	many	TRBJ2-7	NA	CASSQVGGGPYYEQYF	TGTGCCAGCAGCCAAGTCGGGGGAGGTCCCTACTACGAGCAGTACTTC
TRBV5-6	few	TRBJ2-2	TRBD2	CASSLALAGVIGGTGELFF	TGTGCCAGCAGCTTGGCCTTAGCGGGAGTCATTGGTGGCACCGGGGAGCTGTTTTTT
TRBV28	many	TRBJ1-2	NA	CASSLEYLGYTF	TGTGCCAGCAGTTTAGAGTATCTCGGCTACACCTTC
TRBV6-1	few	TRBJ1-4	TRBD1	CASSLSDRAREKLFF	TGTGCCAGCAGTTTGTCGGACAGGGCCCGCGAAAAACTGTTTTTT
TRBV6-1	many	TRBJ1-1	NA	CASRPPGQQRGRTEAFF	TGTGCCAGCAGACCACCCGGCCAACAGAGGGGTCGGACTGAAGCTTTCTTT
TRBV2	many	TRBJ1-2	NA	CASNGFRLANYGYTF	TGTGCCAGCAACGGCTTTCGATTAGCTAACTATGGCTACACCTTC
TRBV19	few	TRBJ1-5	NA	CASSTDRRGLRVQPQHF	TGTGCCAGTAGTACGGACAGACGAGGTCTTAGAGTTCAGCCCCAGCATTTT
TRBV5-5	few	TRBJ1-1	TRBD1	CASSLNRGLYGTEAFF	TGTGCCAGCAGCTTGAACAGGGGCTTGTATGGCACTGAAGCTTTCTTT
TRBV19	many	TRBJ1-5	TRBD1	CASSIWDRGLGQPQHF	TGTGCCAGTAGTATTTGGGACAGGGGGCTGGGTCAGCCCCAGCATTTT
TRBV29-1	few	TRBJ2-6	NA	CSADGLSGANVLTF	TGCAGCGCTGACGGCCTCTCTGGGGCCAACGTCCTGACTTTC
TRBV20-1	many	TRBJ2-3	NA	CSARVRGSGTDTQYF	TGCAGTGCTAGAGTGAGGGGGAGTGGCACAGATACGCAGTATTTT
TRBV6-1	NA	TRBJ1-1	NA	CASSYNREAFF	TGTGCCAGCAGCTACAACAGGGAAGCTTTCTTT
TRBV29-1	NA	TRBJ2-1	TRBD2	CSVGTPSGSSYNEQFF	TGCAGCGTTGGAACCCCTAGCGGGAGTTCCTACAATGAGCAGTTCTTC
TRBV11-1	many	TRBJ2-7	NA	CASSFSRNEQYF	TGTGCCAGCAGCTTCTCGCGGAACGAGCAGTACTTC
TRBV5-5	NA	TRBJ2-7	NA	CASSSVGTRTYEQYF	TGTGCCAGCAGCTCGGTTGGGACACGAACCTACGAGCAGTACTTC
TRBV2	many	TRBJ1-1	TRBD1	CASSLTRDRGMNTEAFF	TGTGCCAGCAGCCTCACCCGGGACAGGGGTATGAACACTGAAGCTTTCTTT
TRBV24-1	many	TRBJ2-3	NA	CATSDHGTAGDTQYF	TGTGCCACCAGTGACCATGGGACAGCGGGGGATACGCAGTATTTT
TRBV4-1	many	TRBJ2-3	TRBD1	CASSQRGTGSTDTQYF	TGCGCCAGCAGCCAAAGGGGGACAGGGAGCACAGATACGCAGTATTTT
TRBV5-1	many	TRBJ2-2	TRBD2	CASSLGLAGNTGELFF	TGCGCCAGCAGCCTCGGACTAGCGGGTAACACCGGGGAGCTGTTTTTT
TRBV20-1	many	TRBJ2-5	NA	CSAQGRTVHGETQYF	TGCAGTGCTCAGGGACGGACAGTACACGGAGAGACCCAGTACTTC
TRBV3-1	many	TRBJ2-7	NA	CASSPRLSGFSYEQYF	TGTGCCAGCAGCCCAAGATTGTCGGGGTTCTCCTACGAGCAGTACTTC
TRBV7-2	many	TRBJ1-2	TRBD1	CASSSPGQGDADYGYTF	TGTGCCAGCAGCTCCCCGGGACAGGGGGATGCGGACTATGGCTACACCTTC
TRBV5-1	many	TRBJ2-1	NA	CASSPYTVREQFF	TGCGCCAGCAGCCCTTACACCGTTCGAGAGCAGTTCTTC
TRBV11-3	many	TRBJ2-3	NA	CANSFSASTDTQYF	TGTGCCAACAGCTTTTCAGCCTCCACAGATACGCAGTATTTT
TRBV6-5	NA	TRBJ2-7	NA	CASSFPGTTYEQYF	TGTGCCAGCAGTTTTCCCGGGACCACCTACGAGCAGTACTTC
TRBV20-1	many	TRBJ1-1	TRBD1	CSASKTGGTEAFF	TGCAGTGCTAGCAAGACAGGGGGCACTGAAGCTTTCTTT
TRBV6-1	many	TRBJ2-1	TRBD2	CASSSNPGRGRAGGREQFF	TGTGCCAGCAGTTCCAACCCGGGAAGGGGCCGCGCGGGAGGGCGGGAGCAGTTCTTC
TRBV28	NA	TRBJ2-5	NA	CASSLGTSRETQYF	TGTGCCAGCAGTTTAGGGACAAGTCGGGAGACCCAGTACTTC
TRBV20-1	NA	TRBJ2-1	NA	CSARESSGAYNEQFF	TGCAGTGCTAGAGAGAGTAGCGGTGCCTACAATGAGCAGTTCTTC
TRBV24-1	few	TRBJ1-2	TRBD1	CATSEAGQTYGYTF	TGTGCCACCAGTGAGGCGGGACAGACCTATGGCTACACCTTC
TRBV4-2	NA	TRBJ2-7	NA	CASSPGQQGSYEQYF	TGTGCCAGCAGCCCGGGCCAACAGGGCTCCTACGAGCAGTACTTC
TRBV7-9	many	TRBJ2-7	NA	CASNVGTDEQYF	TGTGCCAGCAACGTCGGAACTGACGAGCAGTACTTC
TRBV27	many	TRBJ2-5	NA	CASSLMETQYF	TGTGCCAGCAGTTTAATGGAGACCCAGTACTTC
TRBV7-2	NA	TRBJ2-7	NA	CASSPRWDYEQYF	TGTGCCAGCAGCCCCCGCTGGGATTACGAGCAGTACTTC
TRBV12-3/TRBV12-4	many	TRBJ1-1	TRBD1	CASSRFQGATEAFF	TGTGCCAGCAGTCGATTCCAGGGGGCGACTGAAGCTTTCTTT
TRBV10-1	NA	TRBJ2-2	TRBD1	CASSESRDRNTGELFF	TGCGCCAGCAGCGAGAGCCGGGACAGGAACACCGGGGAGCTGTTTTTT
TRBV7-3	NA	TRBJ1-4	NA	CASSSRRPDEKLFF	TGTGCCAGCAGCTCCAGGCGTCCCGATGAAAAACTGTTTTTT
TRBV5-1	many	TRBJ1-1	TRBD1	CASSLDTGVVVEAFF	TGCGCCAGCAGCTTGGATACAGGGGTGGTGGTTGAAGCTTTCTTT
TRBV5-1	many	TRBJ2-7	NA	CASSSSYGASYEQYF	TGCGCCAGCAGCTCATCATACGGGGCGAGCTACGAGCAGTACTTC
TRBV5-1	many	TRBJ2-1	TRBD2	CASSFAGGPYNEQFF	TGCGCCAGCAGCTTCGCGGGAGGTCCCTACAATGAGCAGTTCTTC
TRBV28	many	TRBJ2-7	NA	CASSGINSYEQYF	TGTGCCAGCTCCGGGATTAACTCCTACGAGCAGTACTTC
TRBV20-1	NA	TRBJ1-6	NA	CSASREGGGSPLHF	TGCAGTGCTAGCAGGGAAGGTGGTGGTTCACCCCTCCACTTT
TRBV6-1	few	TRBJ2-6	NA	CASSVSSSGANVLTF	TGTGCCAGCAGCGTGAGCAGCTCTGGGGCCAACGTCCTGACTTTC
TRBV5-1	few	TRBJ1-1	NA	CASSLQVPAGNTEAFF	TGCGCCAGCAGCTTGCAGGTCCCGGCGGGGAACACTGAAGCTTTCTTT
TRBV29-1	NA	TRBJ2-7	NA	CSVGTSYEQYF	TGCAGCGTTGGGACCTCCTACGAGCAGTACTTC
TRBV11-1	many	TRBJ1-2	TRBD1	CASSKTQTGGLGYTF	TGTGCCAGCAGCAAAACCCAAACAGGGGGCCTCGGCTACACCTTC
TRBV4-2	NA	TRBJ2-2	NA	CASSPGTGANTGELFF	TGTGCCAGCAGCCCTGGTACGGGCGCGAACACCGGGGAGCTGTTTTTT
TRBV6-6	many	TRBJ1-1	TRBD1	CASSYGTGFRGTEAFF	TGTGCCAGCAGTTACGGGACAGGGTTTCGAGGCACTGAAGCTTTCTTT
TRBV6-6	NA	TRBJ1-5	TRBD1	CASSYSSTGGQNQPQHF	TGTGCCAGCAGTTACTCCTCCACAGGGGGTCAAAATCAGCCCCAGCATTTT
TRBV7-3	many	TRBJ2-3	NA	CASSLKVGSPTDTQYF	TGTGCCAGCAGCTTAAAGGTCGGGAGCCCCACAGATACGCAGTATTTT